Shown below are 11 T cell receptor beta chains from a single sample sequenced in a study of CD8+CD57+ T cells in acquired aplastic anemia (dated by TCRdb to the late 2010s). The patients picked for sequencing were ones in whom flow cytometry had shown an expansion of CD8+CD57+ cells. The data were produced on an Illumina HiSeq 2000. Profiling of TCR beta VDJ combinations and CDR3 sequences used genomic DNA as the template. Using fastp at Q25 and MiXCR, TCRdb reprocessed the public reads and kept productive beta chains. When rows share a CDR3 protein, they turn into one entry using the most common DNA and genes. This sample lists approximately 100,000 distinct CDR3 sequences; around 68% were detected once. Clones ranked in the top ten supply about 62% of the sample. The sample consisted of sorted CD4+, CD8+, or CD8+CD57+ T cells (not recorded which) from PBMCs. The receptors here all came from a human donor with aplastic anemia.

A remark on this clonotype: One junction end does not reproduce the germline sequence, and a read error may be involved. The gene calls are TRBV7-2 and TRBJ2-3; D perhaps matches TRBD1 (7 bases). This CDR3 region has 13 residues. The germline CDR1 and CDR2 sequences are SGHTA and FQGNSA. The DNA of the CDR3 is TGTGCCGGCAGCTTACCAGGGGGGGATACGCAGTATTTT. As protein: CAGSLPGGDTQYF.

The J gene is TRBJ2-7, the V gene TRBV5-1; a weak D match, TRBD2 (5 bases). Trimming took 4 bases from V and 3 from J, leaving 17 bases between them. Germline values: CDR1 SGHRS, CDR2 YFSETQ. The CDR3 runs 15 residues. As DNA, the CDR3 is TGCGCCAGCAGCACGATCTCAGACGGACTCTACGAGCAGTACTTC. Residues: CASSTISDGLYEQYF.

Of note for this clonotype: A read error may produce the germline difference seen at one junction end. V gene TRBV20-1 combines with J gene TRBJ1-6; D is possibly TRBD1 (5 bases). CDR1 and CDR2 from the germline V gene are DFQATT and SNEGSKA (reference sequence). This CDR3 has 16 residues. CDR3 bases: TGCAGTGCTAGAGATCTGGGGCAGACTTATAATTCACCCCTTCACTTT. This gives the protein CSARDLGQTYNSPLHF.

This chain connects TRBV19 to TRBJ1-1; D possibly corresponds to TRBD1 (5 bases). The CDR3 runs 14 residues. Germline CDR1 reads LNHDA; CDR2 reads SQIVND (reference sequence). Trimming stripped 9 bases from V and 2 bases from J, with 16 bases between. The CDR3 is CASAPIDRNTEAFF. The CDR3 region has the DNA TGTGCCAGCGCCCCAATTGACAGAAACACTGAAGCTTTCTTT.

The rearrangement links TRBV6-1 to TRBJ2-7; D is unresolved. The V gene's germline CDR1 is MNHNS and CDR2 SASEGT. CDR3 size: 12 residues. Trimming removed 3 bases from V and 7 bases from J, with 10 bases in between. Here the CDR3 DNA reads TGTGCCAGCAGTGACCCTGTGGCTGAGCAGTACTTC. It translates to CASSDPVAEQYF.

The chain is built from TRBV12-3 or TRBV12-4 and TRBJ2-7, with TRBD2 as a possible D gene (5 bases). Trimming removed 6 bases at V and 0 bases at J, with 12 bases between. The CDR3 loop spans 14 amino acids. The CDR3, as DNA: TGTGCCAGCAGGGACTCCTCCTACTCCTACGAGCAGTACTTC. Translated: CASRDSSYSYEQYF.

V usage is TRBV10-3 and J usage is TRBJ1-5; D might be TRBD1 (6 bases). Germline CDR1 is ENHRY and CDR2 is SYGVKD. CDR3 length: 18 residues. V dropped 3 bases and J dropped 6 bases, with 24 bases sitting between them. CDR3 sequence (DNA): TGTGCCATCAGTGAACGGGCAGGGGATGAGTTTTCCGGTCAGCCCCAGCATTTT. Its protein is CAISERAGDEFSGQPQHF.

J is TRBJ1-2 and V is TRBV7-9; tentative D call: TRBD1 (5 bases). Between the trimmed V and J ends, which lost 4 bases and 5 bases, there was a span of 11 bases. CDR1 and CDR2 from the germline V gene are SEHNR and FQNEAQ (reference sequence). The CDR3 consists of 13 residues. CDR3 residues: CASSSGLDYGYTF. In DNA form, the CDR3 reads TGTGCCAGCAGCTCAGGGTTGGATTATGGCTACACCTTC.

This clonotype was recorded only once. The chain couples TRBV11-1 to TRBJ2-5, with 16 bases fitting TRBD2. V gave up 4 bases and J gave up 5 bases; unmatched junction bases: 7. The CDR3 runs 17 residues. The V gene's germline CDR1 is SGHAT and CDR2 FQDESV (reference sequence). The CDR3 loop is CASSSGTSGRAVETQYF. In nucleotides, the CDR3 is TGTGCCAGCAGCTCAGGGACTAGCGGGAGGGCAGTGGAGACCCAGTACTTC. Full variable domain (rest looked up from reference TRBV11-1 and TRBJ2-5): EAEVAQSPRYKITEKSQAVAFWCDPISGHATLYWYRQILGQGPELLVQFQDESVVDDSQLPKDRFSAERLKGVDSTLKIQPAELGDSAMYLCASSSGTSGRAVETQYFGPGTRLLVL.

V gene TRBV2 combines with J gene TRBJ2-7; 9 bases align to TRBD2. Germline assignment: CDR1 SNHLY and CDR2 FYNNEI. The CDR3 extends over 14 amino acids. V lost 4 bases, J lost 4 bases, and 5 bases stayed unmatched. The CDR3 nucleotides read TGTGCCAGCAGTGCGCGACTAGCGGAGTACGAGCAGTACTTC. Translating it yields CASSARLAEYEQYF.

Here the CDR3 reads CASSLAGTGAYEQYF. The CDR3 nucleotides read TGTGCCAGCAGCTTGGCGGGGACAGGGGCCTACGAGCAGTACTTC. The chain is built from TRBV5-5 and TRBJ2-7; 10 bases are shared with TRBD1. This CDR3 is built from 15 residues. Germline CDR1 is SGHKS and CDR2 is YYEKEE (reference sequence). J gave up 2 bases and V 0 bases, and 2 bases lay outside the gene matches.